The following is a T cell receptor beta chain sequence with its context. Germline V gene lookup returns CDR1 LGHNA and CDR2 YSLEER. The CDR3 length is 16 residues. V lost 0 bases to trimming and J lost 8 bases; unmatched junction nucleotides: 2. This sample stems from a study of blood T cell repertoires in COVID-19. Background on the study: Both acute and convalescent COVID-19 samples were obtained from the United States, Italy and Spain. T cells, B-cell-depleted T cells, or PBMCs supplied cDNA or gDNA.

Original processing methods: From reference gene primer amplification, estimates of nucleated cell counts were derived. Some clones are missing from TCRdb's copy, which holds only in-frame ones; the method was immunoSEQ multiplex PCR. That table furnishes V, J and clone size, whereas the DNA furnished D and trimming. The sample shows 140,000 to 150,000 clones, 75% to 90% of them seen only once. The genes are TRBV4-3 and TRBJ2-2; 14 nucleotides line up with TRBD2. Sequenced input: peripheral blood. This sequence originates from a woman in her fifties or sixties with active COVID-19. The CDR3 loop is CASSQEGTSGRGELFF. The DNA for the CDR3 is TGCGCCAGCAGCCAAGAAGGGACTAGCGGGAGAGGGGAGCTGTTTTTT.